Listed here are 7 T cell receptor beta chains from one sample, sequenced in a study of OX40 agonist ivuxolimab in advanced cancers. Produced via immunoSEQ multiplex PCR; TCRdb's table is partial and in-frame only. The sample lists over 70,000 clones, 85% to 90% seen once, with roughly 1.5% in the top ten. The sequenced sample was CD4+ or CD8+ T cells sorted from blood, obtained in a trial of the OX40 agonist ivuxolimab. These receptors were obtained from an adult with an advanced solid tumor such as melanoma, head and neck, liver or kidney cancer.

The chain's CDR3 is CASSIQGTETQYF. CDR3 nucleotide sequence: TGTGCCAGCAGTATACAGGGTACAGAGACCCAGTACTTC. This rearrangement joins TRBV6-1 to TRBJ2-5, with a possible D match to TRBD1 (6 bases). This CDR3 is 13 amino acids long. Germline-derived CDR1 and CDR2 are MNHNS and SASEGT. V was clipped by 5 bases and J by 4 bases, with 11 bases between them.

Written as DNA, the CDR3 is TGTGCCAGCAGCTTAGCTAGCGGGATGGATACGCAGTATTTT. Its protein product is CASSLASGMDTQYF. The rearrangement joins TRBV7-2 to TRBJ2-3, with 8 positions matching TRBD2. The junction had 2 bases not matched to a gene; V was cut back by 0 bases and J by 6 bases. Germline values: CDR1 SGHTA, CDR2 FQGNSA. The CDR3 loop spans 14 amino acids.

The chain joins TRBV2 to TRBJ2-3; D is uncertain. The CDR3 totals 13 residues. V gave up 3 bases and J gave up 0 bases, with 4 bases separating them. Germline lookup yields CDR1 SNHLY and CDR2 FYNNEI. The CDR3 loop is CASSETSTDTQYF. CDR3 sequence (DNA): TGTGCCAGCAGTGAGACAAGCACAGATACGCAGTATTTT.

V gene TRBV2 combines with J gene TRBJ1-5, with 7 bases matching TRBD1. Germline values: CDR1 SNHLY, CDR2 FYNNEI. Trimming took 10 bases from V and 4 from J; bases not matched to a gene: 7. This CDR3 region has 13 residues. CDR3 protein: CATQGVRNQPQHF. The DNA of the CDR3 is TGTGCCACCCAGGGGGTTAGGAATCAGCCCCAGCATTTT.

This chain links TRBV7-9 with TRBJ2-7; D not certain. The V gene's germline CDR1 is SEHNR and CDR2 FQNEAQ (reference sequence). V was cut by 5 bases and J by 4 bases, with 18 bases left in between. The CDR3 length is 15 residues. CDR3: CASSPGPVMAYEQYF. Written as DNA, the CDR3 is TGTGCCAGCAGCCCGGGTCCTGTTATGGCTTACGAGCAGTACTTC.

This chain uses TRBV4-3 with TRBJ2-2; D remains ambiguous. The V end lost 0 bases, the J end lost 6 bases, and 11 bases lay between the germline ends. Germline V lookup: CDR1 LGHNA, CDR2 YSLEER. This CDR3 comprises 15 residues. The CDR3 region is CASSQDRTSAGELFF. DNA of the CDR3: TGCGCCAGCAGCCAAGATAGGACCTCCGCCGGGGAGCTGTTTTTT.

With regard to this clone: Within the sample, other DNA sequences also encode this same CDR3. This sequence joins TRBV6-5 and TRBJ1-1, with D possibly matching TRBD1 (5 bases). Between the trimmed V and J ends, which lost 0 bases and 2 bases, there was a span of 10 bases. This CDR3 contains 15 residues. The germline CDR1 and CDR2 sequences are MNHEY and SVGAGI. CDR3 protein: CASSYSWQGNTEAFF. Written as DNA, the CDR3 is TGTGCCAGCAGTTACTCGTGGCAGGGTAACACTGAAGCTTTCTTT.